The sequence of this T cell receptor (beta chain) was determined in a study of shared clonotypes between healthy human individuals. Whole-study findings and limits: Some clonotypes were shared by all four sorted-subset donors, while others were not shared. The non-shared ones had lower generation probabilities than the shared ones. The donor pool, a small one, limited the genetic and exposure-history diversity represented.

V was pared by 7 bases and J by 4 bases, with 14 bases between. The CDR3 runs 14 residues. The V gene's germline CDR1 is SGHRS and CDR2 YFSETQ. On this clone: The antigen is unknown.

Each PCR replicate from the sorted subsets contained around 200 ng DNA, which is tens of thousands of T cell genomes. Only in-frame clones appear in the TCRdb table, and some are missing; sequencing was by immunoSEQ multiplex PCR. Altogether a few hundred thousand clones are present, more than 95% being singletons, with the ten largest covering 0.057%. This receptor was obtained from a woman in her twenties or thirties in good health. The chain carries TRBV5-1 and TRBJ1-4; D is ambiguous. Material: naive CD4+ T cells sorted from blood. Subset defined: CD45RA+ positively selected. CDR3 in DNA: TGCGCCAGCCGCCCCGGCACCGTTAATGAAAAACTGTTTTTT. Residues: CASRPGTVNEKLFF.